This paragraph reports one T cell receptor beta chain. No antigen is known for it. The data were taken from a study of T cell responses to AZD1222 COVID-19 vaccine. The CDR3 covers 17 residues. Germline assignment: CDR1 LGHNA and CDR2 YNFKEQ. V shed 0 bases, J shed 6 bases, and the junction held 11 bases outside the gene matches. General study points: Of the AZD1222 recipients, only 5 or 6 were seropositive at baseline.

Profiled with immunoSEQ multiplex PCR; TCRdb holds only in-frame clones, not every one. The table records 75,000 to 100,000 clones, 89% of them present only once. The material was peripheral blood, obtained on day 0 of AZD1222 vaccination. The chain combines TRBV4-2 with TRBJ2-3; 8 nucleotides agree with TRBD2. The TCR comes from an adult in good health. CDR3 loop: CASSQDQGSGVGDTQYF. The CDR3 bases are TGTGCCAGCAGCCAAGATCAGGGTAGCGGGGTCGGGGATACGCAGTATTTT.